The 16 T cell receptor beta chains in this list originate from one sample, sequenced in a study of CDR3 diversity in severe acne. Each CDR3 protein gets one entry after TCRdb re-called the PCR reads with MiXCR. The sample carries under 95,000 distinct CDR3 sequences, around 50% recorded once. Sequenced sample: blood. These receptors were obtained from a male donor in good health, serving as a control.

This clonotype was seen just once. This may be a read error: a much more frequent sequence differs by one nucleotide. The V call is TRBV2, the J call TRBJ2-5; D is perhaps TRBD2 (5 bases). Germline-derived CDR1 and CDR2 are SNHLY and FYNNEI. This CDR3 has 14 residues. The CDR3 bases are TGTGCCAGCAGTGATGGTGCAGGTGGGGAGACCCAGCACTTC. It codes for CASSDGAGGETQHF. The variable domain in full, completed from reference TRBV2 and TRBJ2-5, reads EPEVTQTPSHQVTQMGQEVILRCVPISNHLYFYWYRQILGQKVEFLVSFYNNEISEKSEIFDDQFSVERPDGSNFTLKIRSTKLEDSAMYFCASSDGAGGETQHFGPGTRLLVL.

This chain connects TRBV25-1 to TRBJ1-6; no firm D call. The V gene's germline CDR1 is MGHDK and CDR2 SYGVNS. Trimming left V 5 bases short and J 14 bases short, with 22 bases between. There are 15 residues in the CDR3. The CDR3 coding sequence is TGTGCCAGCAGTTCATCCGGCACCTCCGGGAAATCCCTCCACTTT. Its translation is CASSSSGTSGKSLHF.

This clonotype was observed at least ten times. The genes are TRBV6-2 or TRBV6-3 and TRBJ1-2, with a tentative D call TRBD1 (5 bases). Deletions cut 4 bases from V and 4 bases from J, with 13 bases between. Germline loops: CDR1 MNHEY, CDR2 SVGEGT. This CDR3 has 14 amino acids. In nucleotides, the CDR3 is TGTGCCAGCAGTTCGGGACCTCCGATCTATGGCTACACCTTC. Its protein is CASSSGPPIYGYTF.

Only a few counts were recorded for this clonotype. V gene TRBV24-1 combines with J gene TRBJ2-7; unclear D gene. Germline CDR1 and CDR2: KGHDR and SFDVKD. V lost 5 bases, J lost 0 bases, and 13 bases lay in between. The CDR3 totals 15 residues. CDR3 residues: CATSAGRGVSYEQYF. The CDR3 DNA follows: TGTGCCACCAGTGCAGGACGTGGGGTCTCCTACGAGCAGTACTTC.

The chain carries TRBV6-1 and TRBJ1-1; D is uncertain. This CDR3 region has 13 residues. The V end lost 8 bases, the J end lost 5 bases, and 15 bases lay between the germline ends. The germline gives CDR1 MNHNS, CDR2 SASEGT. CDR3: CASSGPIKTEAFF. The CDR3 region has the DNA TGTGCCAGCTCCGGGCCGATAAAGACTGAAGCTTTCTTT.

DNA of the CDR3: TGCAGTGCCAGCAGCTTAGGAGGGACAGGGCAGTTCTTC. Its translation is CSASSLGGTGQFF. The V gene is TRBV20-1, the J gene TRBJ2-1; 8 nucleotides line up with TRBD1. The trim removed 6 bases at V and 12 bases at J, leaving 13 bases unmatched. Germline lookup yields CDR1 DFQATT and CDR2 SNEGSKA (reference sequence). This CDR3 has 13 amino acids.

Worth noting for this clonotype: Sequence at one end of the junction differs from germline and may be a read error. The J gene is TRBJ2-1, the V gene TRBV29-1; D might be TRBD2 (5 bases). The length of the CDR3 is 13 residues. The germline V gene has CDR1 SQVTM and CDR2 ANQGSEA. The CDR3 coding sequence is TGCAGCGTTGATCAGAGGGCCTGCAATGAGCGGTTCTTC. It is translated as CSVDQRACNERFF.

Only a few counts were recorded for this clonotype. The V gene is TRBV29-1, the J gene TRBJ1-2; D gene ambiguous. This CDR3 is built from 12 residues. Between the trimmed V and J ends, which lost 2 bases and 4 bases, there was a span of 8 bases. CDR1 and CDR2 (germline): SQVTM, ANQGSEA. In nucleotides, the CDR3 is TGCAGCGTTGAAAGTCACCCCTATGGCTACACCTTC. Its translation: CSVESHPYGYTF.

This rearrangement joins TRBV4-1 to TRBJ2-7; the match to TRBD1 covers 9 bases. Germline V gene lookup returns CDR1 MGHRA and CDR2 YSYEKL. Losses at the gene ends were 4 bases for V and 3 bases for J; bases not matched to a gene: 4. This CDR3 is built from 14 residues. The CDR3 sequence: CASSPGQGRYEQYF. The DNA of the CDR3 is TGCGCCAGCAGCCCGGGACAGGGACGCTACGAGCAGTACTTC.

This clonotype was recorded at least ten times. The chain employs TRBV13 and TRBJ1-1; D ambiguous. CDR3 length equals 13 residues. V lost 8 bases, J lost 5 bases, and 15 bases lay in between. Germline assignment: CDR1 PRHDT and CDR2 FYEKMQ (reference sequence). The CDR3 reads CASVPSTSTEAFF. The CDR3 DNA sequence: TGTGCCAGCGTTCCTAGCACGTCGACTGAAGCTTTCTTT.

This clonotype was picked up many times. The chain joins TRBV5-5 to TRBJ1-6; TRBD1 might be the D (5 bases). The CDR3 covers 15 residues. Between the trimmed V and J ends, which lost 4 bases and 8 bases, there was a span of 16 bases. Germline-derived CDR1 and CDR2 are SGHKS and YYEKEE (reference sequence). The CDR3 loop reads CASSPRGGYDSPLHF. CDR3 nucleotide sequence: TGTGCCAGCAGCCCTCGCGGGGGGTATGATTCACCCCTCCACTTT.

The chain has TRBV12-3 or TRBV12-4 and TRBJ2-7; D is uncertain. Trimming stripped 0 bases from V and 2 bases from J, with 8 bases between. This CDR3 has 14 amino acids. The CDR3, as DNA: TGTGCCAGCAGTTTAGCAGGGCCAACCTACGAGCAGTACTTC. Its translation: CASSLAGPTYEQYF.

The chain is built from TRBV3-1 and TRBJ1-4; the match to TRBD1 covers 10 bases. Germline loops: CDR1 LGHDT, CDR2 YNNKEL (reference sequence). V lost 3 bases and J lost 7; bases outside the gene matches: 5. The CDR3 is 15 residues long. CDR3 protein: CASSQPGQGSEKLFF. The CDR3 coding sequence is TGTGCCAGCAGCCAGCCGGGACAGGGGAGTGAAAAACTGTTTTTT.

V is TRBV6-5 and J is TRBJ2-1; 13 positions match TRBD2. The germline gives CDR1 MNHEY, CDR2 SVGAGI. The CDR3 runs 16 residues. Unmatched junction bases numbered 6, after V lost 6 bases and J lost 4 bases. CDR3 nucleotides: TGTGCCAGCAGCCCTACTAGCGGGAGGGGTTACAATGAGCAGTTCTTC. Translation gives CASSPTSGRGYNEQFF.

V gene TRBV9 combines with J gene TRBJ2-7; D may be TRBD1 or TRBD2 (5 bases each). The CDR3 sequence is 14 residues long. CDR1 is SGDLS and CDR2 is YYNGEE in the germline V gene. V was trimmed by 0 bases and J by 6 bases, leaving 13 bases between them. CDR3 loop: CASSVDQGGGEQYF. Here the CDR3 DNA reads TGTGCCAGCAGCGTAGATCAGGGCGGAGGCGAGCAGTACTTC.

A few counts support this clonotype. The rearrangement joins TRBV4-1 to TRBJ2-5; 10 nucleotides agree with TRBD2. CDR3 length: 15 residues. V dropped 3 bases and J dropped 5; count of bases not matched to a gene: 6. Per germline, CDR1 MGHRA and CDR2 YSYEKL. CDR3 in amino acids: CASSHLAGEGETQYF. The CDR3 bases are TGCGCCAGCAGCCACCTAGCGGGAGAAGGCGAGACCCAGTACTTC.